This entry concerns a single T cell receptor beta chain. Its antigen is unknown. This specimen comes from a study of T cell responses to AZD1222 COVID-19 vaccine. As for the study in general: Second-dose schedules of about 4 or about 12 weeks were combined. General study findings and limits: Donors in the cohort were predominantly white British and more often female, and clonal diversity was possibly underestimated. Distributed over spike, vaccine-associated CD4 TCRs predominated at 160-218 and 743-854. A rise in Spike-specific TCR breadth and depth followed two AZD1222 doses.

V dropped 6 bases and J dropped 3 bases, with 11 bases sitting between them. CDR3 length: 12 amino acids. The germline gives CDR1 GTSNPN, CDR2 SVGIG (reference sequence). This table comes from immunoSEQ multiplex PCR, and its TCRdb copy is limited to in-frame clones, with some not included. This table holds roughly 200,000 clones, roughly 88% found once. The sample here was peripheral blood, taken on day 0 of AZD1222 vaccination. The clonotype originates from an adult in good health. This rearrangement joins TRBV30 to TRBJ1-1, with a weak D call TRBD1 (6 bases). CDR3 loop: CACQDRYTEAFF. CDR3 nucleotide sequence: TGTGCCTGCCAAGACAGGTACACTGAAGCTTTCTTT.